Listed below are T cell receptor beta chains from one sample, sequenced in a study of low-dose radiotherapy and immunotherapy resistance in tumors. TCRdb redid the calling of the reads with MiXCR, one entry per CDR3 protein. The sample has about 60,000 distinct CDR3 sequences; less than 25% are singletons. Sequencing was performed on PBMCs, taken before treatment. The source of these receptors is a male donor with prostate cancer. The CDR3 runs from the conserved cysteine through the conserved F or W. The D gene is left open where the match is weak. Clone size is given for some rows only: seen once, a few or many times, or a class if the clone is expanded.

size	V	J	D	CDR3	DNA
many	TRBV5-1	TRBJ2-7	-	CASSPGDTKSSYEQYF	TGCGCCAGCAGCCCGGGAGATACAAAAAGCTCCTACGAGCAGTACTTC
many	TRBV9	TRBJ2-1	-	CASSPQLGEQFF	TGTGCCAGCAGCCCTCAGCTCGGCGAGCAGTTCTTC
many	TRBV6-2/TRBV6-3	TRBJ1-2	-	CASQADHYGYTF	TGTGCCAGCCAAGCAGATCACTATGGCTACACCTTC
many	TRBV6-5	TRBJ1-3	-	CASSPWTPGAAGNTIYF	TGTGCCAGCAGTCCTTGGACTCCGGGAGCCGCTGGAAACACCATATATTTT
many	TRBV28	TRBJ2-6	-	CASTAGSSGANVLTF	TGTGCCAGCACGGCAGGGAGCTCCGGGGCCAACGTCCTGACTTTC
few	TRBV5-6	TRBJ2-1	-	CASSLGQLHNEQFF	TGTGCCAGCAGCTTGGGGCAGCTTCACAATGAGCAGTTCTTC
few	TRBV7-8	TRBJ1-5	-	CASSHIRSGRDQPQHF	TGTGCCAGCAGCCACATAAGATCGGGGCGGGATCAGCCCCAGCATTTT
many	TRBV29-1	TRBJ1-4	TRBD1	CSASRDRGEKLFF	TGCAGCGCATCCCGGGACAGGGGGGAAAAACTGTTTTTT
many	TRBV30	TRBJ1-1	-	CACPTSGVGTEAFF	TGTGCCTGTCCTACCTCCGGGGTAGGCACTGAAGCTTTCTTT
-	TRBV7-2	TRBJ2-7	-	CASSLALGSEQYF	TGTGCCAGCAGCTTAGCGTTAGGTTCCGAGCAGTACTTC
-	TRBV20-1	TRBJ2-3	-	CSARGDSTDTQYF	TGCAGTGCCCGAGGGGATTCCACAGATACGCAGTATTTT